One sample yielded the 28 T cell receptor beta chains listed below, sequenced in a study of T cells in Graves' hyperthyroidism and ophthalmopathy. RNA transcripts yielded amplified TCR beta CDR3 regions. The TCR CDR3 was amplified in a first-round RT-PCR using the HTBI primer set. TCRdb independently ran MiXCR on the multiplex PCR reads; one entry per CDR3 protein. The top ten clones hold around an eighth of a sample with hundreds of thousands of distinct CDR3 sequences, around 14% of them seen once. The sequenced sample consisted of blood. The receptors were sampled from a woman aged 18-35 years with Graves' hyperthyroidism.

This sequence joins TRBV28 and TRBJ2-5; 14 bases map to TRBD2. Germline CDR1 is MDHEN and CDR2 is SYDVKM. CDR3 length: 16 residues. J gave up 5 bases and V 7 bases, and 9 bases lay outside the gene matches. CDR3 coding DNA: TGTGCCAGCACCCCGACTAGCGGGAGGGTCGGCGAGACCCAGTACTTC. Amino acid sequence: CASTPTSGRVGETQYF.

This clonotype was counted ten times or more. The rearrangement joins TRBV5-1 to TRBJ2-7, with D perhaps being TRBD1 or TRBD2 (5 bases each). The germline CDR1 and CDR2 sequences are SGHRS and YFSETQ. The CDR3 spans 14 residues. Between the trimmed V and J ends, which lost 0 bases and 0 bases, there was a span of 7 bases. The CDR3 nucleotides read TGCGCCAGCAGCTTGGTGGGGGACTCCTACGAGCAGTACTTC. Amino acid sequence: CASSLVGDSYEQYF.

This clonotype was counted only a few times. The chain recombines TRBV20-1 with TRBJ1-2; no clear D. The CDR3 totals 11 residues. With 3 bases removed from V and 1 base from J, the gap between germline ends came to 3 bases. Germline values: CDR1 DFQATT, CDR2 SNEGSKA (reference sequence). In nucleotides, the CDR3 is TGCAGTGCTAGGAATAACTATGGCTACACCTTC. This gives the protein CSARNNYGYTF.

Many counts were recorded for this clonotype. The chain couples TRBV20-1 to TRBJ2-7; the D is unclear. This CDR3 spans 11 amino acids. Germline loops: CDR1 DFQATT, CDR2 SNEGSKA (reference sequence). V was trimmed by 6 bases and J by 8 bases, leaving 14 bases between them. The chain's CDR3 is CSAPDGLQQYF. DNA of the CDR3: TGCAGTGCGCCCGACGGTCTCCAGCAGTACTTC.

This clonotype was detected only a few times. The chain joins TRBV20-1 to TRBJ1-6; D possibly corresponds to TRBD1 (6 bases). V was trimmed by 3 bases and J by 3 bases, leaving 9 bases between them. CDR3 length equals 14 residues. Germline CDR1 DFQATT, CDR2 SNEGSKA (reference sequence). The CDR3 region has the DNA TGCAGTGCTAGTGGACAGAGCTATAATTCACCCCTCCACTTT. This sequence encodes CSASGQSYNSPLHF.

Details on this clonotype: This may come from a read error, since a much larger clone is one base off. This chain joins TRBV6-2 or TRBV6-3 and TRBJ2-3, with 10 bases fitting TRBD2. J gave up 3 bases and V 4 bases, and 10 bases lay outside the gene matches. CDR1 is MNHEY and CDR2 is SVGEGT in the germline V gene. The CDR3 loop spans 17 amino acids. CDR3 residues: CASSSTTLAGVTDTQYF. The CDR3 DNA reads TGTGCCAGCAGTTCGACCACCCTAGCGGGGGTTACAGATACGCAGTATTTT.

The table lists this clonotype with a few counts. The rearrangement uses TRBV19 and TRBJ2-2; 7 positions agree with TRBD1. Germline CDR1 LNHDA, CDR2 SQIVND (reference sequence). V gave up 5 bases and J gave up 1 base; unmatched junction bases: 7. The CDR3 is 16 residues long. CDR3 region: CASSPRTGLNTGELFF. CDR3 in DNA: TGTGCCAGTAGTCCCAGGACAGGTCTGAACACCGGGGAGCTGTTTTTT.

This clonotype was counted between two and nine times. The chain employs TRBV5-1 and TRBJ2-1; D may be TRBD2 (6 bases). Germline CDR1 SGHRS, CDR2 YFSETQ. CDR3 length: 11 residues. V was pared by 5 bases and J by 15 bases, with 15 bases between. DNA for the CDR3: TGCGCCAGCAGGGAAGGAGGGTTCAGGTTCTTC. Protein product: CASREGGFRFF.

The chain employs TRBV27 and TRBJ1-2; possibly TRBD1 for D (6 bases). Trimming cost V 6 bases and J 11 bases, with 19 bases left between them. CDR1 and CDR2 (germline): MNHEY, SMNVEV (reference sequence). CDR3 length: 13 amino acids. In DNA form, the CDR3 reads TGTGCCAGCAGCGACACAGGGTTCTCTGGTTACACCTTC. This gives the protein CASSDTGFSGYTF.

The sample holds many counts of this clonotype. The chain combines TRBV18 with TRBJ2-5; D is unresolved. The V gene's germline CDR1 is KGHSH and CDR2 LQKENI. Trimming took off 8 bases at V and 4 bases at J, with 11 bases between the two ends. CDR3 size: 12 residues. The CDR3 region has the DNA TGTGCCAGCGCCAGATATGGAGAGACCCAGTACTTC. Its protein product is CASARYGETQYF.

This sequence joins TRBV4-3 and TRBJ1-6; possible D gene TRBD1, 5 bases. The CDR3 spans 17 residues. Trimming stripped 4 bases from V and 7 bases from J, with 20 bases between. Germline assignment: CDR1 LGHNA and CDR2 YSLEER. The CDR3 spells CASSPNYPGGRNSPLHF. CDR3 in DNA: TGCGCCAGCAGCCCCAATTATCCTGGGGGTAGGAATTCACCCCTCCACTTT.

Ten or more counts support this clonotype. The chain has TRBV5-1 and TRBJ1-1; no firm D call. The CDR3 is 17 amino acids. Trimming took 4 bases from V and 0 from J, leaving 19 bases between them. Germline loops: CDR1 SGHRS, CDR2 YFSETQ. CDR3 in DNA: TGCGCCAGCAGCACTGGACGGAACCAGGCGATGAACACTGAAGCTTTCTTT. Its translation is CASSTGRNQAMNTEAFF.

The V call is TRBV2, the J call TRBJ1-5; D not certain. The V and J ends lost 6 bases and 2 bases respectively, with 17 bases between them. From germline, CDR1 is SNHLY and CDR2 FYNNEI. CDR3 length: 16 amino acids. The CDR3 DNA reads TGTGCCAGCAGCGATCACGGCGGGGTCCGCAATCAGCCCCAGCATTTT. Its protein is CASSDHGGVRNQPQHF.

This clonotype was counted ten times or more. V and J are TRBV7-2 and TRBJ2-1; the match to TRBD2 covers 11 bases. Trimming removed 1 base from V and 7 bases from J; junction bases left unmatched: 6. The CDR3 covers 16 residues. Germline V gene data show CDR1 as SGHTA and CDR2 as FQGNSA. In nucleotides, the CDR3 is TGTGCCAGCAGCTTAGTTAGCGGGGGGGTATATAATGAGCAGTTCTTC. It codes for CASSLVSGGVYNEQFF.

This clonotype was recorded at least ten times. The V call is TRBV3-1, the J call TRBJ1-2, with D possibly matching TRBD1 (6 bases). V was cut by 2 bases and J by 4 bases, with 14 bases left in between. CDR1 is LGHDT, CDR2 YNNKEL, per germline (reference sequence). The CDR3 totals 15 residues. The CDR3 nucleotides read TGTGCCAGCAGCCAAACCTACAGGGCTCTCTATGGCTACACCTTC. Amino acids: CASSQTYRALYGYTF. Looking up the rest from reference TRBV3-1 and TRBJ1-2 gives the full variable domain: DTAVSQTPKYLVTQMGNDKSIKCEQNLGHDTMYWYKQDSKKFLKIMFSYNNKELIINETVPNRFSPKSPDKAHLNLHINSLELGDSAVYFCASSQTYRALYGYTFGSGTRLTVV.

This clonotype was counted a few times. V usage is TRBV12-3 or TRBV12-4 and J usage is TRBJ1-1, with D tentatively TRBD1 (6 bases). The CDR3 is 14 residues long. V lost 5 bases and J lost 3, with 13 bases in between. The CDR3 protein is CASSRGAVDTEAFF. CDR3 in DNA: TGTGCCAGCAGTCGGGGGGCGGTGGACACTGAAGCTTTCTTT.

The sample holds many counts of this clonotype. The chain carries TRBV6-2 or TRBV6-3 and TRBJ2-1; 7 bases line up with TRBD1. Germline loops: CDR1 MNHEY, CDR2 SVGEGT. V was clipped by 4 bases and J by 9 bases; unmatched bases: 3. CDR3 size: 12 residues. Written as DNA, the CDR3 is TGTGCCAGCAGTTTGGGACAGCTTGAGCAGTTCTTC. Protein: CASSLGQLEQFF.

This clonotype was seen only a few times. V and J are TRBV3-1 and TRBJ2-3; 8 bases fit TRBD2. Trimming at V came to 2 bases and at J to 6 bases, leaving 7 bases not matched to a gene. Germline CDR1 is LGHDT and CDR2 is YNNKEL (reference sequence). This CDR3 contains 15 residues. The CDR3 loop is CASSQKAGAIDTQYF. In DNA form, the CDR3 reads TGTGCCAGCAGCCAAAAAGCGGGAGCTATTGATACGCAGTATTTT.

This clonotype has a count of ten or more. In DNA form, the CDR3 reads TGTGCCAGCAGACCCCTAGGCACAGGGAATTCACCCCTCCACTTT. It specifies CASRPLGTGNSPLHF. The chain has TRBV6-2 or TRBV6-3 and TRBJ1-6; maybe TRBD1 (6 bases). The V gene's germline CDR1 is MNHEY and CDR2 SVGEGT. The CDR3 totals 15 residues. Trimming took off 6 bases at V and 7 bases at J, with 16 bases between the two ends.

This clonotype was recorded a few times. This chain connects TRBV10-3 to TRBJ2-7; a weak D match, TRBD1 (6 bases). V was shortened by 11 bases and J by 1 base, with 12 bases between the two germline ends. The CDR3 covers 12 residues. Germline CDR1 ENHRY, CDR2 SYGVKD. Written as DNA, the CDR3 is TGTGCCGTAGGACAGAAATCCTACGAGCAGTACTTC. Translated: CAVGQKSYEQYF.

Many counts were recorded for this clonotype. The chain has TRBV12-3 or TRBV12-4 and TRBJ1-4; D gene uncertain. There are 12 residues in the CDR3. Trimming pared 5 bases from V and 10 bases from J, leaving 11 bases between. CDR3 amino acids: CASSPAWGKLFF. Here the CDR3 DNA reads TGTGCCAGCAGTCCTGCGTGGGGAAAACTGTTTTTT.

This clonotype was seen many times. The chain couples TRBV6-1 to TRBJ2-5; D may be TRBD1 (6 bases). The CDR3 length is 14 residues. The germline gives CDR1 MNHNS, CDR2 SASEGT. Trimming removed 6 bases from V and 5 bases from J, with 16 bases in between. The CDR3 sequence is CASRLNRVEETQYF. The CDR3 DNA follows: TGTGCCAGCAGATTAAACAGGGTTGAGGAGACCCAGTACTTC.

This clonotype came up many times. The CDR3 nucleotides are TGTGCCAGCAGGCCGGCGGGCAAAGGAACCAAAAACATTCAGTACTTC. Protein sequence: CASRPAGKGTKNIQYF. V is TRBV28 and J is TRBJ2-4; tentative D call: TRBD2 (5 bases). The CDR3 length is 16 residues. The germline V gene encodes CDR1 MDHEN and CDR2 SYDVKM. Trimming removed 6 bases at V and 2 bases at J, with 17 bases between.

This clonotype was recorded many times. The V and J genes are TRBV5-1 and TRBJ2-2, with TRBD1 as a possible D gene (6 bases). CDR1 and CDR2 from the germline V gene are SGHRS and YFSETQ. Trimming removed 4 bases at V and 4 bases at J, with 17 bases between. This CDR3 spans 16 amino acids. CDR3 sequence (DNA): TGCGCCAGCAGCCGATTCCGGGACACCGGCACCGGGGAGCTGTTTTTT. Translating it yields CASSRFRDTGTGELFF.

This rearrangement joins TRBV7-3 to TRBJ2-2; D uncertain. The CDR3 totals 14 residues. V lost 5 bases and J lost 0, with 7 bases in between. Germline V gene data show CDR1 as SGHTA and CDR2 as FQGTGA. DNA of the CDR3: TGTGCCAGCAGCAGCAGCGCGAACACCGGGGAGCTGTTTTTT. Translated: CASSSSANTGELFF.

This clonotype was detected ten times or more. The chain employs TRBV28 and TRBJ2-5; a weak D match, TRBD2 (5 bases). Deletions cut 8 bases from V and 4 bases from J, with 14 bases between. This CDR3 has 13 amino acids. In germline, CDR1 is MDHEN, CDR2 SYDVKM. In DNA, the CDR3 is TGTGCCAGCCGGAGGTCCCCCTCAGAGACCCAGTACTTC. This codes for CASRRSPSETQYF. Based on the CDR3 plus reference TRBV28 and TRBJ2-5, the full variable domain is DVKVTQSSRYLVKRTGEKVFLECVQDMDHENMFWYRQDPGLGLRLIYFSYDVKMKEKGDIPEGYSVSREKKERFSLILESASTNQTSMYLCASRRSPSETQYFGPGTRLLVL.

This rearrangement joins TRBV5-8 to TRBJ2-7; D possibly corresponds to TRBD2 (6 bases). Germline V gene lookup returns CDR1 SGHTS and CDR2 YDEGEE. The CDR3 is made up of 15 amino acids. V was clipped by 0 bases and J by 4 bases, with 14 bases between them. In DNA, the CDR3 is TGTGCCAGCAGCTTGGGCGGGGATCTCGTATACGAGCAGTACTTC. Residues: CASSLGGDLVYEQYF.

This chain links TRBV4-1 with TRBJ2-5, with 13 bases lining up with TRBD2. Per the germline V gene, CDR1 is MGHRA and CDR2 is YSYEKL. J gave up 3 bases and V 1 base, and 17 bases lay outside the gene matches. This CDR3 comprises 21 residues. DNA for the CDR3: TGCGCCAGCAGCCAAGTCGGACTAGCGGGAGTGGCTTTTGGTGTAAAAGAGACCCAGTACTTC. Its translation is CASSQVGLAGVAFGVKETQYF.